The 30 T cell receptor beta chains below come from one sample, sequenced in a study of T cell clonotyping in hematopoietic cell transplantation. Specified time point: recipient sample about 28 days before transplant, after cytoreduction. Clones were read by immunoSEQ multiplex PCR, and TCRdb kept only the in-frame ones, dropping some. Among some 8,500 clones listed, more than 60% were seen once. The specimen comprised peripheral blood mononuclear cells, sampled before stem cell transplant. Source of these receptors: a man aged 55 to 70 with acute myeloid leukemia. Some clones in this sample may be carry-over from other donors' samples.

This clone was counted a few times. In DNA form, the CDR3 reads TGTGCCATCAGTGCCCTTCTAGCGGGAGCGCCCGATACGCAGTATTTT. Protein: CAISALLAGAPDTQYF. The rearrangement links TRBV10-3 to TRBJ2-3; 10 nucleotides match TRBD2. From germline, CDR1 is ENHRY and CDR2 SYGVKD. J was trimmed by 6 bases and V by 4 bases; bases with no gene match: 10. CDR3 length: 16 amino acids.

This chain joins TRBV27 and TRBJ2-3; perhaps TRBD1 as D (6 bases). From germline, CDR1 is MNHEY and CDR2 SMNVEV (reference sequence). V lost 2 bases to trimming and J lost 5 bases, with 11 bases between them. This CDR3 has 14 residues. This chain's CDR3 is CASSLIQGRDTQYF. Written as DNA, the CDR3 is TGTGCCAGCAGTTTAATCCAGGGGAGAGATACGCAGTATTTT.

In DNA, the CDR3 is TGTGCCAGCAGCCGTGCTGCGGGGGGCAACTATGGCTACACCTTC. Residues: CASSRAAGGNYGYTF. The rearrangement uses TRBV5-6 and TRBJ1-2; D perhaps matches TRBD1 (6 bases). Germline V gene lookup returns CDR1 SGHDT and CDR2 YYEEEE. Trimming stripped 4 bases from V and 2 bases from J, with 15 bases between. CDR3 length: 15 amino acids.

V gene TRBV28 combines with J gene TRBJ1-1, with 8 bases that match TRBD1. The V segment lost 8 bases and the J segment 6 bases; nucleotides outside the gene matches: 8. In germline, CDR1 is MDHEN, CDR2 SYDVKM. The CDR3 covers 13 residues. The DNA of the CDR3 is TGTGCCAGCCACTTACCGGGACAGGCTGAAGCTTTCTTT. Translating it yields CASHLPGQAEAFF.

The chain links TRBV7-2 to TRBJ2-2; possible D gene TRBD1, 5 bases. The CDR3 loop spans 15 amino acids. Germline V lookup: CDR1 SGHTA, CDR2 FQGNSA. Trimming left V 1 base short and J 6 bases short, with 12 bases between. Here the CDR3 reads CASSLEAGIAGELFF. The CDR3 coding sequence is TGTGCCAGCAGCTTAGAGGCAGGGATCGCCGGGGAGCTGTTTTTT.

V usage is TRBV2 and J usage is TRBJ2-7; 12 positions agree with TRBD2. The CDR3 totals 14 residues. J was trimmed by 2 bases and V by 11 bases; bases with no gene match: 7. Germline V gives CDR1 SNHLY, CDR2 FYNNEI. CDR3 coding DNA: TGTGCCCGTCAGACTAGCGGGAGTGCCTACGAGCAGTACTTC. It specifies CARQTSGSAYEQYF.

This clone was picked up one time. The V call is TRBV30, the J call TRBJ1-3, with D uncertain. This CDR3 has 13 residues. V was trimmed by 5 bases and J by 2 bases, leaving 10 bases between them. Germline V lookup: CDR1 GTSNPN, CDR2 SVGIG (reference sequence). The chain's CDR3 is CAWGEVPGNTIYF. In DNA form, the CDR3 reads TGTGCCTGGGGGGAGGTCCCTGGAAACACCATATATTTT.

V is TRBV29-1 and J is TRBJ1-1; TRBD1 agrees at 7 bases. Germline V gene sequence: CDR1 SQVTM, CDR2 ANQGSEA. V shed 5 bases, J shed 2 bases, and the junction held 5 bases outside the gene matches. CDR3 length: 13 amino acids. The CDR3 loop reads CSVLQGINTEAFF. The CDR3 bases are TGCAGCGTTCTACAGGGGATCAACACTGAAGCTTTCTTT. Full variable domain (outside the CDR3, taken from reference TRBV29-1 and TRBJ1-1): SAVISQKPSRDICQRGTSLTIQCQVDSQVTMMFWYRQQPGQSLTLIATANQGSEATYESGFVIDKFPISRPNLTFSTLTVSNMSPEDSSIYLCSVLQGINTEAFFGQGTRLTVV.

The rearrangement links TRBV5-1 to TRBJ2-2, with D possibly matching TRBD2 (6 bases). Germline V CDR1 and CDR2: SGHRS, YFSETQ. The CDR3 covers 15 residues. V was clipped by 2 bases and J by 0 bases, with 8 bases between them. CDR3 nucleotide sequence: TGCGCCAGCAGCTTTAGCGGAACGAACACCGGGGAGCTGTTTTTT. This translates into CASSFSGTNTGELFF. The full variable domain, completed using reference TRBV5-1 and TRBJ2-2, is KAGVTQTPRYLIKTRGQQVTLSCSPISGHRSVSWYQQTPGQGLQFLFEYFSETQRNKGNFPGRFSGRQFSNSRSEMNVSTLELGDSALYLCASSFSGTNTGELFFGEGSRLTVL.

This clone ranks as large. The chain recombines TRBV4-1 with TRBJ2-7; possible D gene TRBD1, 5 bases. This CDR3 has 14 amino acids. Germline loops: CDR1 MGHRA, CDR2 YSYEKL. Trimming cost V 0 bases and J 5 bases, with 11 bases left between them. CDR3 sequence reads: CASSQDRVLDEQYF. Here the CDR3 DNA reads TGCGCCAGCAGCCAAGACAGGGTATTGGACGAGCAGTACTTC.

The chain uses TRBV14 and TRBJ2-7, with a possible D match to TRBD1 (6 bases). The germline V and J ends were trimmed by 0 bases and 2 bases, with 14 bases remaining between them. Germline loops: CDR1 SGHDN, CDR2 FVKESK. The CDR3 loop spans 16 amino acids. The CDR3 region is CASSQDDGTLTYEQYF. CDR3 sequence (DNA): TGTGCCAGCAGCCAAGATGATGGGACACTGACCTACGAGCAGTACTTC. Based on the CDR3 plus reference TRBV14 and TRBJ2-7, the full variable domain is EAGVTQFPSHSVIEKGQTVTLRCDPISGHDNLYWYRRVMGKEIKFLLHFVKESKQDESGMPNNRFLAERTGGTYSTLKVQPAELEDSGVYFCASSQDDGTLTYEQYFGPGTRLTVT.

The rearrangement joins TRBV28 to TRBJ1-2; D is unresolved. V was pared by 6 bases and J by 4 bases, with 15 bases between. This CDR3 has 14 amino acids. The germline gives CDR1 MDHEN, CDR2 SYDVKM. DNA of the CDR3: TGTGCCAGCAGCCCCGGGATCGCAGGCTATGGCTACACCTTC. It is translated as CASSPGIAGYGYTF.

The V call is TRBV5-1, the J call TRBJ2-3; no reliable D call. Looked up from germline, CDR1 is SGHRS and CDR2 is YFSETQ. CDR3 length equals 15 residues. V lost 0 bases and J lost 4, with 12 bases in between. CDR3 loop: CASSLVQPSADTQYF. The CDR3 DNA reads as TGCGCCAGCAGCTTGGTGCAGCCGTCCGCAGATACGCAGTATTTT. The full variable domain, rest sourced from reference TRBV5-1 and TRBJ2-3, is KAGVTQTPRYLIKTRGQQVTLSCSPISGHRSVSWYQQTPGQGLQFLFEYFSETQRNKGNFPGRFSGRQFSNSRSEMNVSTLELGDSALYLCASSLVQPSADTQYFGPGTRLTVL.

The sample holds one count of this clone. The V call is TRBV29-1, the J call TRBJ1-2; TRBD1 is a possible D gene (6 bases). V lost 6 bases and J lost 4, with 15 bases in between. The CDR3 spans 13 residues. The germline V gene encodes CDR1 SQVTM and CDR2 ANQGSEA. CDR3 in amino acids: CSVGTLGGYGYTF. DNA for the CDR3: TGCAGCGTGGGGACACTCGGGGGCTATGGCTACACCTTC.

The chain links TRBV27 to TRBJ2-5; 11 bases align to TRBD2. V gave up 6 bases and J gave up 5 bases; unmatched junction bases: 5. The CDR3 loop spans 14 amino acids. Germline loops: CDR1 MNHEY, CDR2 SMNVEV (reference sequence). CDR3 sequence (DNA): TGTGCCAGCAGACTAGCGGGAGAGGGGGAGACCCAGTACTTC. This sequence encodes CASRLAGEGETQYF.

This clone has only a few counts. The rearrangement uses TRBV10-2 and TRBJ2-5; D is unresolved. The V and J ends lost 2 bases and 2 bases respectively, with 0 bases between them. This CDR3 is 11 amino acids long. Germline CDR1 is WSHSY and CDR2 is SAAADI. The CDR3 is CASSEQETQYF. The CDR3 coding sequence is TGCGCCAGCAGTGAGCAAGAGACCCAGTACTTC.

The chain recombines TRBV5-8 with TRBJ1-5; 8 bases are shared with TRBD1. The CDR3 is 17 residues long. J lost 7 bases, V lost 4 bases, and 16 bases had no gene match. Germline V gene sequence: CDR1 SGHTS, CDR2 YDEGEE. Here the CDR3 reads CASSRMTGEALSQPQHF. The DNA of the CDR3 is TGTGCCAGCAGCCGAATGACAGGGGAAGCCCTAAGCCAGCCCCAGCATTTT.

The chain combines TRBV5-4 with TRBJ2-5, with D possibly being TRBD1 (6 bases). In germline, CDR1 is SGHNT, CDR2 YYREEE (reference sequence). CDR3 length equals 14 residues. V lost 2 bases to trimming and J lost 2 bases, with 10 bases between them. CDR3 DNA sequence: TGTGCCAGCAGCTTAGGGGGAAAACAAGAGACCCAGTACTTC. It specifies CASSLGGKQETQYF.

This clone appeared a few times. The chain recombines TRBV5-1 with TRBJ2-3; D is ambiguous. The CDR3 has 14 amino acids. The V gene lost 0 bases and the J gene lost 3 bases, with 8 bases spanning the gap. Germline values: CDR1 SGHRS, CDR2 YFSETQ. The CDR3 nucleotides are TGCGCCAGCAGCTTGGACTACTCAACAGATACGCAGTATTTT. Translation: CASSLDYSTDTQYF.

This clone has more than one count but fewer than ten. CDR3 in DNA: TGTGCCAGCAGTCCCGTTGGACTAGCTGGGGCCAACGTCCTGACTTTC. It specifies CASSPVGLAGANVLTF. The genes are TRBV28 and TRBJ2-6; 7 nucleotides line up with TRBD2. The germline gives CDR1 MDHEN, CDR2 SYDVKM. The CDR3 has 16 amino acids. The V and J ends lost 5 bases and 2 bases, in that order; junction bases with no gene match: 6. Looking up the rest from reference TRBV28 and TRBJ2-6 gives the full variable domain: DVKVTQSSRYLVKRTGEKVFLECVQDMDHENMFWYRQDPGLGLRLIYFSYDVKMKEKGDIPEGYSVSREKKERFSLILESASTNQTSMYLCASSPVGLAGANVLTFGAGSRLTVL.

J is TRBJ2-7 and V is TRBV30; TRBD1 agrees at 12 bases. The CDR3 runs to 16 residues. Germline trimming cut 3 bases from V and 2 bases from J; bases unmatched to any gene: 8. Per germline, CDR1 GTSNPN and CDR2 SVGIG (reference sequence). CDR3 sequence (DNA): TGTGCCTGGAGCGGGGCCGGGACAGGGGGCGCCTACGAGCAGTACTTC. Encoded protein: CAWSGAGTGGAYEQYF.

The rearrangement links TRBV7-6 to TRBJ1-1, with D uncertain. Trimming shortened V by 2 bases and J by 0 bases, and 7 bases separated the two germline ends. The CDR3 has 14 residues. Germline CDR1 and CDR2: SGHVS and FNYEAQ. DNA of the CDR3: TGTGCCAGCAGCTTAACTTACATGAACACTGAAGCTTTCTTT. Amino acid sequence: CASSLTYMNTEAFF.

The chain is built from TRBV27 and TRBJ1-2; TRBD1 matches at 7 bases. The junction had 13 bases not matched to a gene; V was cut back by 5 bases and J by 4 bases. Per germline, CDR1 MNHEY and CDR2 SMNVEV (reference sequence). This CDR3 has 16 residues. CDR3 nucleotide sequence: TGTGCCAGCAGTGCAACCACAGGGGCTTCCGCCTATGGCTACACCTTC. Protein product: CASSATTGASAYGYTF.

The rearrangement uses TRBV6-6 and TRBJ1-2, with a tentative D call TRBD1 (6 bases). Trimming removed 7 bases at V and 6 bases at J, with 15 bases between. This CDR3 has 13 residues. The germline V gene encodes CDR1 MNHNY and CDR2 SVGAGI (reference sequence). This chain's CDR3 is CASTLQQGNGYTF. The CDR3 DNA reads TGTGCCAGCACCCTGCAACAGGGAAATGGCTACACCTTC.

This clone was counted a few times. This rearrangement joins TRBV28 to TRBJ1-5, with a possible D match to TRBD1 (6 bases). This CDR3 spans 15 amino acids. With 5 bases removed from V and 0 bases from J, the gap between germline ends came to 11 bases. Germline assignment: CDR1 MDHEN and CDR2 SYDVKM. The CDR3 DNA reads TGTGCCAGCAGTCCCACAGGGTATAGCAATCAGCCCCAGCATTTT. It is translated as CASSPTGYSNQPQHF.

This chain uses TRBV27 with TRBJ1-1, with 9 bases that match TRBD1. The V and J ends lost 6 bases and 3 bases, in that order; junction bases with no gene match: 8. Germline V gene data show CDR1 as MNHEY and CDR2 as SMNVEV (reference sequence). The CDR3 has 15 residues. The CDR3, as DNA: TGTGCCAGCAGCGAACAGGGGGCAGGATACACTGAAGCTTTCTTT. This translates into CASSEQGAGYTEAFF.

V is TRBV6-5 and J is TRBJ2-7; D may match TRBD1 or TRBD2 (5 bases each). V was clipped by 6 bases and J by 5 bases, with 14 bases between them. Germline V lookup: CDR1 MNHEY, CDR2 SVGAGI. CDR3 length: 13 residues. The CDR3 is CASRDGARHEQYF. The CDR3 DNA reads TGTGCCAGCAGAGACGGGGCAAGGCACGAGCAGTACTTC.

This chain connects TRBV14 to TRBJ2-7, with a tentative D call TRBD1 (6 bases). The CDR3 runs to 15 residues. Trimming cost V 3 bases and J 0 bases, with 12 bases left between them. Germline CDR1 reads SGHDN; CDR2 reads FVKESK. The CDR3: CASSQFGQSSYEQYF. CDR3 DNA: TGTGCCAGCAGCCAGTTCGGACAGAGCTCCTACGAGCAGTACTTC.

The V and J genes are TRBV7-6 and TRBJ2-7, with TRBD1 matching over 10 bases. Trimming took 6 bases from V and 2 from J; bases not matched to a gene: 7. Germline loops: CDR1 SGHVS, CDR2 FNYEAQ. This CDR3 is 15 amino acids long. The CDR3 sequence is CASSPGTGVPYEQYF. The CDR3 coding sequence is TGTGCCAGCAGTCCCGGGACAGGGGTACCCTACGAGCAGTACTTC.

The V call is TRBV29-1, the J call TRBJ2-1, with 9 bases that match TRBD2. The junction had 9 bases not matched to a gene; V was cut back by 1 base and J by 8 bases. Germline CDR1 is SQVTM and CDR2 is ANQGSEA. The CDR3 loop spans 15 amino acids. CDR3 nucleotide sequence: TGCAGCGTTGAAGGGCCCGGGACTAGCTCAGATGAGCAGTTCTTC. Translation: CSVEGPGTSSDEQFF.